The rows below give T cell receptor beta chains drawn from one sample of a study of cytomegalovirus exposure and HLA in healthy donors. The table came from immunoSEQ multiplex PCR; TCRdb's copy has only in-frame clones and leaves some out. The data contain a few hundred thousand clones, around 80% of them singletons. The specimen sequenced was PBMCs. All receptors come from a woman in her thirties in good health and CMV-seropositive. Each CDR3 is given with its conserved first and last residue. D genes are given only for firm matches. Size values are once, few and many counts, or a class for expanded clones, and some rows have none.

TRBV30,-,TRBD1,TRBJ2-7,TGTGCCTGGAGTGTAATCCAGGGGGCCTACGAGCAGTACTTC,CAWSVIQGAYEQYF
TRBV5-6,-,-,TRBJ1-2,TGTGCCAGCAGCTTGGGGGCAGTGGCTAACTATGGCTACACCTTC,CASSLGAVANYGYTF
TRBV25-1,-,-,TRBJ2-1,TGTGCCAGCAGTGAATGGGGGCCCTACAATGAGCAGTTCTTC,CASSEWGPYNEQFF
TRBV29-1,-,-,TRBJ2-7,TGCAGCGTTGCCGGCATCAGGAGCTCCTACGAGCAGTACTTC,CSVAGIRSSYEQYF
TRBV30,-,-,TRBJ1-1,TGTGCCTGGAATTTGGGCTCTGAAGCTTTCTTT,CAWNLGSEAFF
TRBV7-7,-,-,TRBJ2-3,TGTGCTAGCAGCACTACCGGGGCAGATACGCAGTATTTT,CASSTTGADTQYF
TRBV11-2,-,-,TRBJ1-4,TGTGCCAGCAGCTTAGATCGTAGCCAACTGTTTTTT,CASSLDRSQLFF
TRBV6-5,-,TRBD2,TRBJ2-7,TGTGCCAGCAGTTACTCCTCTAGCGGCCACTACGAGCAGTACTTC,CASSYSSSGHYEQYF
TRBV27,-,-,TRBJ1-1,TGTGCCAGCAGACCAATCTCGACGGGTGGATTTGAAGCTTTCTTT,CASRPISTGGFEAFF
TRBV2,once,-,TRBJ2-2,TGTGCCAGCAGGAAAGGAGAGAACACCGGGGAGCTGTTTTTT,CASRKGENTGELFF
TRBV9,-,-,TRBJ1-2,TGTGCCAGCAGCGTAGGAGGGACGGACTATGGCTACACCTTC,CASSVGGTDYGYTF
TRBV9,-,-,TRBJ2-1,TGTGCCAGCAGCGTAGGGAACTTCTACAATGAGCAGTTCTTC,CASSVGNFYNEQFF
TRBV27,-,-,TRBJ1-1,TGTGCCAGCAGCCACTCTGCGGGACGGATGAACACTGAAGCTTTCTTT,CASSHSAGRMNTEAFF
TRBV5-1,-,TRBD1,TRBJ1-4,TGCGCCAGCAGCCCCCTCGGACAGGCTGGGGGGGGAGTTAATGAAAAACTGTTTTTT,CASSPLGQAGGGVNEKLFF
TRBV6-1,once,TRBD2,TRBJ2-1,TGTGCCAGCAGTAATGCGGGGGGGGTCGGGGAGCAGTTCTTC,CASSNAGGVGEQFF
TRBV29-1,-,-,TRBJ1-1,TGCAGCGTGCTAAGGGGCCCTGAAGCTTTCTTT,CSVLRGPEAFF
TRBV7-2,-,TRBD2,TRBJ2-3,TGTGCCAGCAGCCCGGGAGGACTCCCGGCCGCAGATACGCAGTATTTT,CASSPGGLPAADTQYF
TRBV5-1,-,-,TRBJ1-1,TGCGCCAGCAGCTTGGGGGGCAGGGAAGCTTTCTTT,CASSLGGREAFF
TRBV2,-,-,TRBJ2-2,TGTGCCAGCAGTGGAATGGTCGGGGAGCTGTTTTTT,CASSGMVGELFF
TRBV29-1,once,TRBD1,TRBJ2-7,TGCAGCGTGGTCGGGACAGCCGTCGTCTCCTACGAGCAGTACTTC,CSVVGTAVVSYEQYF
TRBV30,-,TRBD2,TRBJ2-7,TGTGCCTCCATCGGGAGGGCCTACGAGCAGTACTTC,CASIGRAYEQYF
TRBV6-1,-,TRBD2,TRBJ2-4,TGTGCCAGCTCCGGACCAGGGAGGGACATTCAGTACTTC,CASSGPGRDIQYF
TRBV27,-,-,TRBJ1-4,TGTGCCAGCAGGATCCTTCAGGGGTCTAATGAAAAACTGTTTTTT,CASRILQGSNEKLFF
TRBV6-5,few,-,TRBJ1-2,TGTGCCAGCAGTCTAAAGTTCCCCCCGTTTCATGGCTACACCTTC,CASSLKFPPFHGYTF
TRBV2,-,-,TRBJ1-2,TGTGCCAGCACGTCATTGGGGAGAGGTGGCTACACCTTC,CASTSLGRGGYTF
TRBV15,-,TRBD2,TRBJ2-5,TGTGCCACCAGCGTAGGACTAGACCAAGAGACCCAGTACTTC,CATSVGLDQETQYF
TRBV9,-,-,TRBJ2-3,TGTGCCAGCAGCGTTGATTTGGGCACAGATACGCAGTATTTT,CASSVDLGTDTQYF
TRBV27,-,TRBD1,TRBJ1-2,TGTGCCAGCAGTTTAAGGACAGGGGTTAATGGCTACACCTTC,CASSLRTGVNGYTF
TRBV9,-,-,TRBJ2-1,TGTGCCAGCAGCCCACGGACGTCAGCCACATACAATGAGCAGTTCTTC,CASSPRTSATYNEQFF
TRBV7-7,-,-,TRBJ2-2,TGTGCTAGCAGCTTAGCCGGGAGTCGTACCGGGGAGCTGTTTTTT,CASSLAGSRTGELFF
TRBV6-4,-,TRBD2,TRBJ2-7,TGTGCCAGCATTACCGGGACTAGCGGGAGCTCCTACGAGCAGTACTTC,CASITGTSGSSYEQYF
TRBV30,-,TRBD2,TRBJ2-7,TGTGCCTGGAGCAGACTAGCGGGAGCTGACGAGCAGTACTTC,CAWSRLAGADEQYF
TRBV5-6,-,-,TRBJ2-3,TGTGCCAGCAGCTTTTTGGGGGTTGATGGGACAGATACGCAGTATTTT,CASSFLGVDGTDTQYF
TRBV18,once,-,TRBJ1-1,TGTGCCAGCTCGTCTGGTGCCGGGGACACTGAAGCTTTCTTT,CASSSGAGDTEAFF
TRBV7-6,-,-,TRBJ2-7,TGTGCCAGCAGCTTTGGAAAAGCGGACGGCAACTACGAGCAGTACTTC,CASSFGKADGNYEQYF
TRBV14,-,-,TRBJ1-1,TGTGCCAGCAGCGAACCGGGAGGGTACACTGAAGCTTTCTTT,CASSEPGGYTEAFF
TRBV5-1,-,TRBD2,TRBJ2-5,TGCGCCAGCAGCTTAGGGACTAGCGGGATAACCCAAGAGACCCAGTACTTC,CASSLGTSGITQETQYF
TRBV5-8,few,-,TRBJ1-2,TGTGCCAGCAGCCATCCCTTCCCGGGCCCTGGCTACACCTTC,CASSHPFPGPGYTF
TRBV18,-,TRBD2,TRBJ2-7,TGTGCCAGCTCACCACCGACGGGAGGGCTACTGAAGCAGTACTTC,CASSPPTGGLLKQYF
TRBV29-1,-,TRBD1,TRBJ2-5,TGCAGCGCGACGGGGACAGCTAAAGAGACCCAGTACTTC,CSATGTAKETQYF
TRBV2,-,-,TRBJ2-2,TGTGCCAGCACCCGACAGAACACCGGGGAGCTGTTTTTT,CASTRQNTGELFF
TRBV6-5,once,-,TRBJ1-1,TGTGCCACCCTCCGCGACACTGAAGCTTTCTTT,CATLRDTEAFF
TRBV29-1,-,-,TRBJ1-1,TGCAGCGTTGATAGACAGTCGAACACTGAAGCTTTCTTT,CSVDRQSNTEAFF
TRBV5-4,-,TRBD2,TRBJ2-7,TGTGCCAGCACAACCTCTAGCGGGAGTAGGTACGAGCAGTACTTC,CASTTSSGSRYEQYF
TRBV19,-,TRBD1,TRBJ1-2,TGTGCCAGTAGTATAAAGGGGACAGCCTATGGCTACACCTTC,CASSIKGTAYGYTF
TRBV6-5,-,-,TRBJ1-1,TGTGCCAGCAGCTTATTTCCCCCAGAAGCTTTCTTT,CASSLFPPEAFF
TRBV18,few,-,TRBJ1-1,TGTGCCAGCTCACCAGATTCGGGGAACACTGAAGCTTTCTTT,CASSPDSGNTEAFF
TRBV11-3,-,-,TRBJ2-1,TGTGCCAGCAGCCTATCGTTGGACGAGCAGCAGTTCTTC,CASSLSLDEQQFF
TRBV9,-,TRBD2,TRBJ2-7,TGTGCCAGCAGCGCCGGGACTAGCGGTTCCTACGAGCAGTACTTC,CASSAGTSGSYEQYF
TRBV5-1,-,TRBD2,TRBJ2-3,TGCGCCAGCACTAAGACCGGGACTAGCGGCACAGATACGCAGTATTTT,CASTKTGTSGTDTQYF
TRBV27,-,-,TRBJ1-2,TGTGCCAGCAGTTTGGCTCCCGGGTTGAGTGGCTACACCTTC,CASSLAPGLSGYTF
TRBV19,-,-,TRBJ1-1,TGTGCCAGTATGGGATACACTGAAGCTTTCTTT,CASMGYTEAFF
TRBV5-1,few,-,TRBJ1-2,TGCGCCAGTCGGGACGGTCATGGCTACACCTTC,CASRDGHGYTF
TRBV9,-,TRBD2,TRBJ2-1,TGTGCCAGCAGCGTCAGCCGGGCCCAGCGGGGTGAGCAGTTCTTC,CASSVSRAQRGEQFF